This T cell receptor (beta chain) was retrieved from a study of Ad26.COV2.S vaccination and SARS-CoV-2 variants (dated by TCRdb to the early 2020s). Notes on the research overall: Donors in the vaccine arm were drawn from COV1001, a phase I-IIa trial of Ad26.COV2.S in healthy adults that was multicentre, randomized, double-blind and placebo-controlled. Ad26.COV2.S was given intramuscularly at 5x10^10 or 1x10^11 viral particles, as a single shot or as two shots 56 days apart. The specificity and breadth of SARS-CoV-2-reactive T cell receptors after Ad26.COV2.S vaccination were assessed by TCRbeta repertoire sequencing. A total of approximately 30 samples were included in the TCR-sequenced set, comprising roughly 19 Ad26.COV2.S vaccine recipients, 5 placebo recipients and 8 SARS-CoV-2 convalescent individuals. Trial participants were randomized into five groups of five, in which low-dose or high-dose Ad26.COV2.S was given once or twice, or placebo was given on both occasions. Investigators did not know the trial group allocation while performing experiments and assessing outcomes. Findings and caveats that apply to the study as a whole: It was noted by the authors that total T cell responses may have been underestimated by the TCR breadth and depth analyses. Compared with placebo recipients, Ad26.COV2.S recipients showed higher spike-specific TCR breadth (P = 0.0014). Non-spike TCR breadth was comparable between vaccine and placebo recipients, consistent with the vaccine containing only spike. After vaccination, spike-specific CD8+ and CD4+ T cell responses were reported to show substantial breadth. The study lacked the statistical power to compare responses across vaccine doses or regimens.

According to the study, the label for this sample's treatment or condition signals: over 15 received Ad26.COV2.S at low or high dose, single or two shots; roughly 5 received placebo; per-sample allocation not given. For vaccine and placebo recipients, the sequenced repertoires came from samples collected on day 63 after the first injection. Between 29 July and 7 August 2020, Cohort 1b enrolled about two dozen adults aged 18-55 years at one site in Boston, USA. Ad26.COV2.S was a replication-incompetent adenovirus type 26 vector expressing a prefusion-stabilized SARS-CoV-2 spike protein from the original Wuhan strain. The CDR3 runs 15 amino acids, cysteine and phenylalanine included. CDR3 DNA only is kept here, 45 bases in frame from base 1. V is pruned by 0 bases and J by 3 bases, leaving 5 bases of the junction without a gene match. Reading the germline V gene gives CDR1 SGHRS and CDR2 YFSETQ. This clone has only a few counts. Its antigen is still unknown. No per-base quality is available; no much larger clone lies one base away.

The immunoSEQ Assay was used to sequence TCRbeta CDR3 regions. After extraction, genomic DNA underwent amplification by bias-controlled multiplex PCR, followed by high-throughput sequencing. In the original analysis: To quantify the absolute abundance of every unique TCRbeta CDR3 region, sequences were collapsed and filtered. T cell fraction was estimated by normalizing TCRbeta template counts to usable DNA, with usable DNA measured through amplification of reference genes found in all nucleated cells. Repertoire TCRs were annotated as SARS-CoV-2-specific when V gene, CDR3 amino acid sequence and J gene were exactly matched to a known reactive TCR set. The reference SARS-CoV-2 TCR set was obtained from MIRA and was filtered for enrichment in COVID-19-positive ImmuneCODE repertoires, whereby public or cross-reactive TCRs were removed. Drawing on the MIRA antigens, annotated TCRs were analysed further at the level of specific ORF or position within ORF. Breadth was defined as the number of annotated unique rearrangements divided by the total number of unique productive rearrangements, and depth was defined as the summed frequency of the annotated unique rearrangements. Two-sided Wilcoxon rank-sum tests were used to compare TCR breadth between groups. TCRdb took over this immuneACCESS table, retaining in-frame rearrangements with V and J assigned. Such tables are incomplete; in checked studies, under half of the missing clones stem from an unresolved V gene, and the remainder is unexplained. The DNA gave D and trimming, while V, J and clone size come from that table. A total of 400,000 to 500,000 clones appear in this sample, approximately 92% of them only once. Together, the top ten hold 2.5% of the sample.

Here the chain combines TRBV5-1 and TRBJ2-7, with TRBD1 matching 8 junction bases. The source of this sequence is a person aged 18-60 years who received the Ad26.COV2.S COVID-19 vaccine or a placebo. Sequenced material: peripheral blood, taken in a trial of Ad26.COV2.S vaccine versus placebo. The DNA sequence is TGCGCCAGCAGCTTGGGGACAGGGAAATTCTACGAGCAGTACTTC. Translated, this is CASSLGTGKFYEQYF.